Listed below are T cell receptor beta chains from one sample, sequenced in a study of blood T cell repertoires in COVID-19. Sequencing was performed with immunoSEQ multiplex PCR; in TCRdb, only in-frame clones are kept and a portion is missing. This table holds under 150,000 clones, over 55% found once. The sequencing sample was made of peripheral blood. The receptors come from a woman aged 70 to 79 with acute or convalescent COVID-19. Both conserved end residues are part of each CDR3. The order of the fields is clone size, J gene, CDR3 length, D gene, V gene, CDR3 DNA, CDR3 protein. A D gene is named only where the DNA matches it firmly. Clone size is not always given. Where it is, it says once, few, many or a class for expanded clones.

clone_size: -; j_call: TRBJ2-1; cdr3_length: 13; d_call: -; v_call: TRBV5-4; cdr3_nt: TGTGCCAGCAGCTTGGGGGCGAACAATGAGCAGTTCTTC; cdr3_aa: CASSLGANNEQFF
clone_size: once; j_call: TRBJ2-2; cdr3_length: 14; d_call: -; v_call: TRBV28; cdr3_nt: TGTGCCAGCAGTGGGAGAGAGGGCACCGGGGAGCTGTTTTTT; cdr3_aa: CASSGREGTGELFF
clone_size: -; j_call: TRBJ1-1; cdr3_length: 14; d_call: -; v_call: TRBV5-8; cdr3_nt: TGTGCCAGCAGCTTGAAGGGAGGTGGAACTGAAGCTTTCTTT; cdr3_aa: CASSLKGGGTEAFF
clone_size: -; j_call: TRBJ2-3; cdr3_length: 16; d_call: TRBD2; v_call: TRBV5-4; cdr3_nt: TGTGCCAGCAGCTCGGGACTAGCGGGGGCCACAGATACGCAGTATTTT; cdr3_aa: CASSSGLAGATDTQYF
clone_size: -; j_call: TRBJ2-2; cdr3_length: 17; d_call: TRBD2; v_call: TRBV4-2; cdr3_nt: TGTGCCAGCAGCCAAGATATGACTAGCGGGAGCACCGGGGAGCTGTTTTTT; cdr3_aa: CASSQDMTSGSTGELFF
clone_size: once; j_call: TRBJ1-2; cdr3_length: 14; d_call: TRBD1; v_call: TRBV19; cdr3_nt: TGTGCCAGTAGTATAGTTGGGACAGGGAATGGCTACACCTTC; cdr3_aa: CASSIVGTGNGYTF
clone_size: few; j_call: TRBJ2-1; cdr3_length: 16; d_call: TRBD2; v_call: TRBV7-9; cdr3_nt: TGTGCCAGCAGCCAAAGCGGGAGCCCACTATACAATGAGCAGTTCTTC; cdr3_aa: CASSQSGSPLYNEQFF
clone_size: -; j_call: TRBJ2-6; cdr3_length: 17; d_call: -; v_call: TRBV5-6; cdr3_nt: TGTGCCAGCAGCTTGGCTGGGGGCATTTCTGGGGCCAACGTCCTGACTTTC; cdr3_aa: CASSLAGGISGANVLTF
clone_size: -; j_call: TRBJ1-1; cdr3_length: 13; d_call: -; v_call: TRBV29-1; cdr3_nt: TGCAGCGTTGACGGACAAGTGGACACTGAAGCTTTCTTT; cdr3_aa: CSVDGQVDTEAFF
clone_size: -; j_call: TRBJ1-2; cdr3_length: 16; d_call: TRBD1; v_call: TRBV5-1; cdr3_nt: TGCGCCAGCAGCTTAGGGGACAGGGGGCAGTACTATGGCTACACCTTC; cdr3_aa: CASSLGDRGQYYGYTF
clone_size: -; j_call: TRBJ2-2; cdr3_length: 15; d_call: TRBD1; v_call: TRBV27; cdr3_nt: TGTGCCAGCAGACGGGACAGGTCGGGGACCGGGGAGCTGTTTTTT; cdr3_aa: CASRRDRSGTGELFF
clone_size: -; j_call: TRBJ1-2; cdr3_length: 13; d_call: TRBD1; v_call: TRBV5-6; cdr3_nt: TGTGCCAGCAGCTTGGACAGGGGCTATGGCTACACCTTC; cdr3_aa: CASSLDRGYGYTF